The following is a TCR beta chain sequence with its context. Only in-frame clones appear in the TCRdb table, and some are missing; sequencing was by immunoSEQ multiplex PCR. The profile shows about 170,000 clones, 70% to 90% of them singletons. J gave up 6 bases and V 7 bases, and 4 bases lay outside the gene matches. Per the germline V gene, CDR1 is KGHDR and CDR2 is SFDVKD. CDR3 size: 13 residues. This sample is drawn from a study of blood T cell repertoires in COVID-19. Sequencing input: peripheral blood. This chain joins TRBV24-1 and TRBJ2-1; 8 positions match TRBD2. This TCR was recovered from a man older than 75 with COVID-19, enrolled during active disease. The CDR3 nucleotides are TGTGCCACCAGCGTAGCGGGGAGCAATGAGCAGTTCTTC. Its protein is CATSVAGSNEQFF.